This is a list of T cell receptor beta chains from one sample in a study of T cell changes during pregnancy in multiple sclerosis. Some clones are missing from TCRdb's copy, which holds only in-frame ones; the method was immunoSEQ multiplex PCR. The sample has some 83,000 clones; roughly nine tenths are singletons. The sequencing used PBMCs, collected in the first trimester of pregnancy. The receptors derive from a female donor in good health, serving as a control in a pregnancy study. Some clones in this sample may be carry-over from other donors' samples. Both conserved end residues are trimmed from each CDR3.

j_gene	len	v_gene	CDR3aa
TRBJ1-2	13	TRBV2	ASSNLPEGEGGYT
TRBJ1-4	13	TRBV6-5	ASSSPRGDNEKLF
TRBJ2-3	13	TRBV7-6	ASSLYVGSTDTQY
TRBJ1-2	11	TRBV5-6	ASSPGTFYGYT
TRBJ1-4	12	TRBV29-1	SVTLGTGGEKLF
TRBJ1-5	13	TRBV10-2	ASREDSYSNQPQH
TRBJ2-7	13	TRBV28	ASSFDTSASYEQY
TRBJ2-7	13	TRBV4-3	ASSQDTGGDYEQY
TRBJ2-7	13	TRBV19	ASSAGTGISYEQY
TRBJ2-7	12	TRBV6-5	ATGDRVLSYEQY
TRBJ2-7	12	TRBV10-2	ASSWVADSYEQY